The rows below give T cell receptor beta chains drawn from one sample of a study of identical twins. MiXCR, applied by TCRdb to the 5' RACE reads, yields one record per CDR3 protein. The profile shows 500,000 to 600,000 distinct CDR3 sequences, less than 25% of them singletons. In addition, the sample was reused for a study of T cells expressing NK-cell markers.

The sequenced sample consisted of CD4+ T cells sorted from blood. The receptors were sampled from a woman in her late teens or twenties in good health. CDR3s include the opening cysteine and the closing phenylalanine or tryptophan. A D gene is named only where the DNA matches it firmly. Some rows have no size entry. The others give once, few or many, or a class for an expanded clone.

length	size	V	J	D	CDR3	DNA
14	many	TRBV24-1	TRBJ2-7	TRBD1	CAAGQAGSSYEQYF	TGTGCCGCGGGACAGGCAGGAAGCTCCTACGAGCAGTACTTC
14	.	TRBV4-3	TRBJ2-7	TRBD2	CASSQSQGRGEQYF	TGCGCCAGCAGCCAATCCCAAGGGAGGGGCGAGCAGTACTTC
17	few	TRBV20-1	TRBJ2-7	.	CSARGLANYQSSYEQYF	TGCAGTGCTAGGGGGCTAGCGAATTACCAAAGCTCCTACGAGCAGTACTTC
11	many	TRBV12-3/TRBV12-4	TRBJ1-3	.	CAIYSGNTIYF	TGTGCCATCTACTCTGGAAACACCATATATTTT
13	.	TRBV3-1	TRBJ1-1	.	CASSSRQTQEAFF	TGTGCCAGCAGCTCGAGGCAGACCCAAGAAGCTTTCTTT
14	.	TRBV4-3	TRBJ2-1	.	CASSQKVGVTEQFF	TGCGCCAGCAGCCAAAAAGTGGGGGTTACAGAGCAGTTCTTC
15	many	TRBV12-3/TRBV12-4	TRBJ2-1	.	CASSKYTPLYNEQFF	TGTGCCAGCAGTAAATATACCCCTCTCTACAATGAGCAGTTCTTC
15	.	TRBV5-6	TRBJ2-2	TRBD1	CASSFRDRVTGELFF	TGTGCCAGCAGCTTCCGGGACAGGGTGACCGGGGAGCTGTTTTTT
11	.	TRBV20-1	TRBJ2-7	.	CSARVRDKQYF	TGCAGTGCTAGAGTCCGGGACAAGCAGTACTTC
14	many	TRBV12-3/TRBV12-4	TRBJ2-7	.	CASSFLAGTYEQYF	TGTGCCAGCAGTTTCCTAGCCGGAACCTACGAGCAGTACTTC
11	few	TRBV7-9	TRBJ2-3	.	CASTLADTQYF	TGTGCCAGCACCCTAGCAGATACGCAGTATTTT
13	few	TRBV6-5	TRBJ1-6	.	CASSSTGLSPLHF	TGTGCCAGCAGTTCTACAGGGTTATCACCCCTCCACTTT
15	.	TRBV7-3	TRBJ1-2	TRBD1	CASSFGQGANYGYTF	TGTGCCAGCAGCTTCGGGCAGGGGGCTAACTATGGCTACACCTTC
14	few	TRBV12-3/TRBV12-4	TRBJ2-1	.	CASSLDGSRNEQFF	TGTGCCAGCAGTTTGGACGGATCCCGCAATGAGCAGTTCTTC
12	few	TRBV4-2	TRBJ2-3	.	CASSQEVDTQYF	TGTGCCAGCAGCCAAGAAGTGGATACGCAGTATTTT
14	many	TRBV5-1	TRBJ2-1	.	CASSLQTWRDEQFF	TGCGCCAGCAGCTTGCAGACGTGGCGTGATGAGCAGTTCTTC
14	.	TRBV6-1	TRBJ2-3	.	CASSLPGLDDTQYF	TGTGCCAGCAGCCTCCCAGGGCTCGACGATACGCAGTATTTT
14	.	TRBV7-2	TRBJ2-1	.	CASSFGTLINEQFF	TGTGCCAGCAGCTTTGGGACTCTTATCAATGAGCAGTTCTTC
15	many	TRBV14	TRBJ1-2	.	CASSPLNPGNYGYTF	TGTGCCAGCAGCCCACTAAACCCAGGGAACTATGGCTACACCTTC
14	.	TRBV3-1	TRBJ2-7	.	CASSPPTSFWEQYF	TGTGCCAGCAGCCCGCCCACTAGTTTCTGGGAGCAGTACTTC
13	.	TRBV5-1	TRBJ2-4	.	CASSLGGENIQYF	TGCGCCAGCAGCTTGGGTGGGGAAAACATTCAGTACTTC
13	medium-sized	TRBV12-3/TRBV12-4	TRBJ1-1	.	CASSNIEGTEAFF	TGTGCCAGCAGTAACATCGAGGGGACTGAAGCTTTCTTT
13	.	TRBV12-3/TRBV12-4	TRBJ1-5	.	CASRRTENQPQHF	TGTGCCAGCAGAAGGACAGAAAATCAGCCCCAGCATTTT
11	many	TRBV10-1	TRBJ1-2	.	CASSVGVSYTF	TGCGCCAGCAGTGTGGGCGTGAGCTACACCTTC
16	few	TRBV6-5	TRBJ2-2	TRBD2	CASSYSLAGRTGELFF	TGTGCCAGCAGTTACTCACTAGCGGGGAGGACCGGGGAGCTGTTTTTT